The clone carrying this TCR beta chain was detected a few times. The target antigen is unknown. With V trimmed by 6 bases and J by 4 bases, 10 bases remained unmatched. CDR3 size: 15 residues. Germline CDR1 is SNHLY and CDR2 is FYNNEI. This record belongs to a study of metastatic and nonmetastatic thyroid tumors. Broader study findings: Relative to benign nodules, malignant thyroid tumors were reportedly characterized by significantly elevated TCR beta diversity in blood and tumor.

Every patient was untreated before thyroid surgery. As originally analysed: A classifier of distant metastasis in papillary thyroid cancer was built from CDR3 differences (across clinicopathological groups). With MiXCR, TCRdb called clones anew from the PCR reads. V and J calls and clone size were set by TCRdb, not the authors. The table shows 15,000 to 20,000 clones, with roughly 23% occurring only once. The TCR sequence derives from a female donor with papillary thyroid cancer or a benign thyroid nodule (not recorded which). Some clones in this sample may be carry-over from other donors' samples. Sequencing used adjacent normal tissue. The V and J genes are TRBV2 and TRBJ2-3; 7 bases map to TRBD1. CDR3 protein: CASSADRERADTQYF. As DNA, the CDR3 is TGTGCCAGCAGCGCCGACAGGGAGAGGGCAGATACGCAGTATTTT.